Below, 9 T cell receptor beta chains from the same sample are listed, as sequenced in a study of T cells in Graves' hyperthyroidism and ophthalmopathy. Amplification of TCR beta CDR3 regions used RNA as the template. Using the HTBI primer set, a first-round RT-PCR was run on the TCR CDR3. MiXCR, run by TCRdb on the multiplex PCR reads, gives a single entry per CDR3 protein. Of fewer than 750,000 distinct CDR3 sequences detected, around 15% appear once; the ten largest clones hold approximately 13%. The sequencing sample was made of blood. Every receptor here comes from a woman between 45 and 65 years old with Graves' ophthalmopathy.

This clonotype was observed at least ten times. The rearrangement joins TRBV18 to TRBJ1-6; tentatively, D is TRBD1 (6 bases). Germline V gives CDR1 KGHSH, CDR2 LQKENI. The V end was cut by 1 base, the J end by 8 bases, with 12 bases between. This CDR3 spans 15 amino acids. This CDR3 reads CASSPRGASDSPLHF. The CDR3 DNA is TGTGCCAGCTCACCACGGGGGGCATCGGATTCACCCCTCCACTTT.

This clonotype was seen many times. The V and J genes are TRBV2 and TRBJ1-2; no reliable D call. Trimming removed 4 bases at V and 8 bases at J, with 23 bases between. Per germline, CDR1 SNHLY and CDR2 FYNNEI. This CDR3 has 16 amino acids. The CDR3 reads CASSVLFWRSMDGYTF. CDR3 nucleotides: TGTGCCAGCAGTGTTCTTTTCTGGCGCAGTATGGACGGCTACACCTTC.

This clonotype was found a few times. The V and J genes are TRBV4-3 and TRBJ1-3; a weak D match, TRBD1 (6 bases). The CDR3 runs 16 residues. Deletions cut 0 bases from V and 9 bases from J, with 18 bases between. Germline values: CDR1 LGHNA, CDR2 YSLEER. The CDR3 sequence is CASSQEAGALGGTIYF. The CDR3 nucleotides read TGCGCCAGCAGCCAAGAGGCAGGGGCACTTGGGGGCACCATATATTTT.

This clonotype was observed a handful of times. Here the CDR3 DNA reads TGTGCCAGCAGCCCTTCCGGGACAGGGCTGGGAGAGCAGTTCTTC. Amino acid sequence: CASSPSGTGLGEQFF. The V gene is TRBV7-9, the J gene TRBJ2-1; 9 bases agree with TRBD1. The CDR3 totals 15 residues. Germline V gene sequence: CDR1 SEHNR, CDR2 FQNEAQ (reference sequence). V lost 5 bases, J lost 10 bases, and 12 bases stayed unmatched.

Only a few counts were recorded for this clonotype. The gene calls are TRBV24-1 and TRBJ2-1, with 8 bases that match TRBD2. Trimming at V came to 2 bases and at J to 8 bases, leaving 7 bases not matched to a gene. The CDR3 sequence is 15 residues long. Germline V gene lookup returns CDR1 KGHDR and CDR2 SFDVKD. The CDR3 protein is CATSDSSGRLYEQFF. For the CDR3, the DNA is TGTGCCACCAGTGATTCAAGCGGGAGACTGTATGAGCAGTTCTTC.

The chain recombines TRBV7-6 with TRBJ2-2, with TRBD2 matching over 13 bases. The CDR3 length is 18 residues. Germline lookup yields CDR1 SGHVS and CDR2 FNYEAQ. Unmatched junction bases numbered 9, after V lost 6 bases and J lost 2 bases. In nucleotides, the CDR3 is TGTGCCAGCAGTCACCTACTAGCGGGAGGGTTAAACACCGGGGAGCTGTTTTTT. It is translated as CASSHLLAGGLNTGELFF.

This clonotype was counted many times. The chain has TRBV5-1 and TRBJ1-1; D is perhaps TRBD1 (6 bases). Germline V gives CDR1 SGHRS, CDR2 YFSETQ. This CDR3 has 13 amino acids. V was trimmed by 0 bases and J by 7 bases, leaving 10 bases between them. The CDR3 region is CASSLGMDSEAFF. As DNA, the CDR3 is TGCGCCAGCAGCTTGGGGATGGACAGTGAAGCTTTCTTT. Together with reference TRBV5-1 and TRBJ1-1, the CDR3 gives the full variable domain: KAGVTQTPRYLIKTRGQQVTLSCSPISGHRSVSWYQQTPGQGLQFLFEYFSETQRNKGNFPGRFSGRQFSNSRSEMNVSTLELGDSALYLCASSLGMDSEAFFGQGTRLTVV.

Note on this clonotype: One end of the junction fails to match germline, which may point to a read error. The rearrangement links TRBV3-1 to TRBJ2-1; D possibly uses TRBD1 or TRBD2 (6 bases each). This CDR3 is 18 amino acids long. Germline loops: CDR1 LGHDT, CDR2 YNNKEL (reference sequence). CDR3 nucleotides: TGTGCCAGCAGCCAAGATGGGGGGTCCGGGGGCTACTACAATGGGCAGTTCTTC. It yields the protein CASSQDGGSGGYYNGQFF.

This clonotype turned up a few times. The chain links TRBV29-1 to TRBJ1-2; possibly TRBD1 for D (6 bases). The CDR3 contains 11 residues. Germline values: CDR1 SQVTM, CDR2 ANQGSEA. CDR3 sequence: CTSLGAGGYTF. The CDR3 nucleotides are TGCACCAGTCTGGGGGCGGGTGGCTACACCTTC.